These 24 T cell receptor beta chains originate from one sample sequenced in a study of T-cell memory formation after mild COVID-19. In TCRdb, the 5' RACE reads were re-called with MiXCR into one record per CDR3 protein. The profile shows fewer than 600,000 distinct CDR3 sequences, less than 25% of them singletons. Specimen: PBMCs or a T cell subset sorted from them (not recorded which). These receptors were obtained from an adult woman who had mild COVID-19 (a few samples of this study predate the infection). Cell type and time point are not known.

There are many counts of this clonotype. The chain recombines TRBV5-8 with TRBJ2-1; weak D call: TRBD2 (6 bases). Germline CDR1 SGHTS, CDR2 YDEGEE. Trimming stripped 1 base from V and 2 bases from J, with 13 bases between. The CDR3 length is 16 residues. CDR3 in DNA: TGTGCCAGCAGCTTGTCTGTGGGAGGAACCTACAATGAGCAGTTCTTC. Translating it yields CASSLSVGGTYNEQFF.

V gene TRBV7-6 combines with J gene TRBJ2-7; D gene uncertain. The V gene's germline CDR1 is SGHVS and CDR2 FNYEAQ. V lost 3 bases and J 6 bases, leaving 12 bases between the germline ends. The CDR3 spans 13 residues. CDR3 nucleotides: TGTGCCAGCAGCTTCCGACCCGACTCCGAGCAGTACGTC. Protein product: CASSFRPDSEQYV.

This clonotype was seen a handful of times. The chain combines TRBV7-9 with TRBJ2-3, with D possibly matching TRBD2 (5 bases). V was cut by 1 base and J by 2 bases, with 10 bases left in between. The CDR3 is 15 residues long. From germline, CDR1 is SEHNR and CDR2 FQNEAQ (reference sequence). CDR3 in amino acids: CASSLGGSPTDTQYF. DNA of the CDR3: TGTGCCAGCAGCTTAGGCGGGTCCCCCACAGATACGCAGTATTTT.

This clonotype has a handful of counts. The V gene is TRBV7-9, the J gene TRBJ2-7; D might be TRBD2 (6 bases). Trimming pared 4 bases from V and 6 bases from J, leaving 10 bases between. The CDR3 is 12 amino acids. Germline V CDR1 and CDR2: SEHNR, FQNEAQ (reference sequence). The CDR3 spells CASSSGSGEQYF. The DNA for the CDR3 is TGTGCCAGCAGCTCCGGGAGCGGCGAGCAGTACTTC.

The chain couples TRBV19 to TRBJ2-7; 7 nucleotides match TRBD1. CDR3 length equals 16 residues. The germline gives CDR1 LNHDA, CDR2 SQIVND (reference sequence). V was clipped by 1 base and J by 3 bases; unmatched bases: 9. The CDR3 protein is CASSIVLGQPSYEQYF. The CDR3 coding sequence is TGTGCCAGTAGTATAGTTTTGGGACAGCCGAGCTACGAGCAGTACTTC. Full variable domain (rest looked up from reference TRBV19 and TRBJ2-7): DGGITQSPKYLFRKEGQNVTLSCEQNLNHDAMYWYRQDPGQGLRLIYYSQIVNDFQKGDIAEGYSVSREKKESFPLTVTSAQKNPTAFYLCASSIVLGQPSYEQYFGPGTRLTVT.

CDR3 sequence reads: CASSLRGGYEQYF. As DNA, the CDR3 is TGCGCCAGCAGCTTGAGGGGAGGATACGAGCAGTACTTC. V is TRBV5-1 and J is TRBJ2-7, with D perhaps matching TRBD2 (6 bases). CDR1 and CDR2 (germline): SGHRS, YFSETQ. The CDR3 length is 13 residues. Trimming took 1 base from V and 4 from J, leaving 9 bases between them.

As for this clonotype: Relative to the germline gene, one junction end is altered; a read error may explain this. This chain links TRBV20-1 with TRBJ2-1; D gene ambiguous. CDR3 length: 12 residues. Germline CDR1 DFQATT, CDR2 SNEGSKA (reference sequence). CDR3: CIAREFHNEQFF. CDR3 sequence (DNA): TGCATTGCTAGAGAATTCCACAATGAGCAGTTCTTC.

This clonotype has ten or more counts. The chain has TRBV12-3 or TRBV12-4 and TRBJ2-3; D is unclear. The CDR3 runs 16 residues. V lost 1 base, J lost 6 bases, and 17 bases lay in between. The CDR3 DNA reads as TGTGCCAGCAGTTTAGTAGTAGGCAGCCCTGTGGATACGCAGTATTTT. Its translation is CASSLVVGSPVDTQYF.

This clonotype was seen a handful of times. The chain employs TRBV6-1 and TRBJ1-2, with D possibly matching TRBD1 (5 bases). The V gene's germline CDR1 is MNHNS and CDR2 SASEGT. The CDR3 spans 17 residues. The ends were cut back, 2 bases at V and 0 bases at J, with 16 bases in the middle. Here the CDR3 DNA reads TGTGCCAGCAGTGAAATGACAGCGCTCCTTTCTAACTATGGCTACACCTTC. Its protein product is CASSEMTALLSNYGYTF.

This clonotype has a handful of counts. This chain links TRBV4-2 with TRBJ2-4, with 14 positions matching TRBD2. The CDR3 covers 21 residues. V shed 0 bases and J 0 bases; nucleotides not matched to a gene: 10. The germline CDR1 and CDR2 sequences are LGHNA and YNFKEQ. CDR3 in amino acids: CASSQDKTSGRDNLAKNIQYF. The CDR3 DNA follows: TGTGCCAGCAGCCAAGATAAGACTAGCGGGAGGGATAATCTAGCCAAAAACATTCAGTACTTC.

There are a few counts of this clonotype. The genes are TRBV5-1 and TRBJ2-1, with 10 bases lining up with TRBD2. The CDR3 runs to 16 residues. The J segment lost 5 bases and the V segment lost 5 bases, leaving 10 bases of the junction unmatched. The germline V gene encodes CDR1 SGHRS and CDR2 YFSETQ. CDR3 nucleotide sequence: TGCGCCAGCAGATCCCATAGCGGGGGGTCCAACAATGAGCAGTTCTTC. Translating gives CASRSHSGGSNNEQFF. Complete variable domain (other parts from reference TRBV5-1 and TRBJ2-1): KAGVTQTPRYLIKTRGQQVTLSCSPISGHRSVSWYQQTPGQGLQFLFEYFSETQRNKGNFPGRFSGRQFSNSRSEMNVSTLELGDSALYLCASRSHSGGSNNEQFFGPGTRLTVL.

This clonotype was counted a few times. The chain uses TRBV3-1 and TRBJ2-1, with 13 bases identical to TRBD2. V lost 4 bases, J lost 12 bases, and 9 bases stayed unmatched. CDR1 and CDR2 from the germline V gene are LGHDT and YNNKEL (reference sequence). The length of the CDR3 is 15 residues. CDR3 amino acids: CASSPGLAGARGQFF. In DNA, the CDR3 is TGTGCCAGCAGCCCCGGACTAGCGGGAGCTCGGGGGCAGTTCTTC.

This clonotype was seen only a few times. CDR3 DNA sequence: TGTGCCAGCAGTTCCCCCGAGCGTGGCATTATCGGGGAGACCCAGTACTTC. Translated, it gives CASSSPERGIIGETQYF. V usage is TRBV6-6 and J usage is TRBJ2-5; D is ambiguous. Germline CDR1 and CDR2: MNHNY and SVGAGI (reference sequence). V was shortened by 4 bases and J by 5 bases, with 23 bases between the two germline ends. The CDR3 extends over 17 amino acids.

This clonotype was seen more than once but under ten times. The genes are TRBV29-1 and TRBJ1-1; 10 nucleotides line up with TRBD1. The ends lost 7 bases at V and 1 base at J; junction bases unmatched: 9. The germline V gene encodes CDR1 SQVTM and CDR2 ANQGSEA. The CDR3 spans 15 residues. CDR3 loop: CSARGDRGPNTEAFF. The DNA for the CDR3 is TGCAGCGCCAGAGGGGACAGGGGACCGAACACTGAAGCTTTCTTT.

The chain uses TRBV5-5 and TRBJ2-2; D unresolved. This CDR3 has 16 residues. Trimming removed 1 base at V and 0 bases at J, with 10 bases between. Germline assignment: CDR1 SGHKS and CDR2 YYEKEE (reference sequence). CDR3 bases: TGTGCCAGCAGCTTGATAGGAGATTCGAACACCGGGGAGCTGTTTTTT. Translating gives CASSLIGDSNTGELFF.

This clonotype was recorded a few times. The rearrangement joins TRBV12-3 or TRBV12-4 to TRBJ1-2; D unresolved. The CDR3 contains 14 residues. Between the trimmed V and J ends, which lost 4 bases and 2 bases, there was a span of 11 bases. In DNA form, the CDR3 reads TGTGCCAGCAGTTCACCGGTTAGGAACTATGGCTACACCTTC. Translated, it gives CASSSPVRNYGYTF.

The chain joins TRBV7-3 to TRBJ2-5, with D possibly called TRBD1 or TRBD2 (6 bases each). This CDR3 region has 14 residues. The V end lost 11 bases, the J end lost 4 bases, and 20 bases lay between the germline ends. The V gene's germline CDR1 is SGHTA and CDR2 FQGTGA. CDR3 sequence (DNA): TGTGCCCAGAAGGGGGGCTTTTGGCCAGAGACCCAGTACTTC. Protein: CAQKGGFWPETQYF.

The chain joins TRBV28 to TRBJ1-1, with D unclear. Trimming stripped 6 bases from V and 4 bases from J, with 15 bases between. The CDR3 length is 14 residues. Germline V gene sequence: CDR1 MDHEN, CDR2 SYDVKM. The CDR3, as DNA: TGTGCCAGCAGGCCGGAAGAGGGCGGCACTGAAGCTTTCTTT. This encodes CASRPEEGGTEAFF.

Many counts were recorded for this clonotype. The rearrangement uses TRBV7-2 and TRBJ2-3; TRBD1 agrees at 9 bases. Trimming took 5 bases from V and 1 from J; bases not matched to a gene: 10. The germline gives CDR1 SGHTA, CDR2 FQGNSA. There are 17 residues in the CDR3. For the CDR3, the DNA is TGTGCCAGCAGCCAACAGGGGGCGCGATACGGCACAGATACGCAGTATTTT. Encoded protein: CASSQQGARYGTDTQYF.

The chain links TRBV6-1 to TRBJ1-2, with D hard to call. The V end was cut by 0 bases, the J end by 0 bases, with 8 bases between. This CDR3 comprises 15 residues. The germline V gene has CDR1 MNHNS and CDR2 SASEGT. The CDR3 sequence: CASSEARGTNYGYTF. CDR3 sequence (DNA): TGTGCCAGCAGTGAAGCAAGAGGAACTAACTATGGCTACACCTTC.

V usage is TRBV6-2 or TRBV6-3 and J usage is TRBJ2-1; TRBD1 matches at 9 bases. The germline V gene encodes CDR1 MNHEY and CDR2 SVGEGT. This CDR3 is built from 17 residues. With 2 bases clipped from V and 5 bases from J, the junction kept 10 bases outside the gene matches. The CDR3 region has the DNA TGTGCCAGCAGTTACCATTCGAGACAGGGGGGAGACAATGAGCAGTTCTTC. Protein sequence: CASSYHSRQGGDNEQFF.

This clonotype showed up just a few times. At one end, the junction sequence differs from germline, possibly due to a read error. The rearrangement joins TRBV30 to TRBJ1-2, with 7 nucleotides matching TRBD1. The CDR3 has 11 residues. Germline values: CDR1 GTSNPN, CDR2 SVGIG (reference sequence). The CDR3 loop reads CAWAREGQAAF. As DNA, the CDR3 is TGTGCCTGGGCCCGAGAAGGACAGGCCGCCTTC. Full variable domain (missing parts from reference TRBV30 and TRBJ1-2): SQTIHQWPATLVQPVGSPLSLECTVEGTSNPNLYWYRQAAGRGLQLLFYSVGIGQISSEVPQNLSASRPQDRQFILSSKKLLLSDSGFYLCAWAREGQAAFGSGTRLTVV.

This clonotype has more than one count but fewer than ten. For the CDR3, the DNA is TGTGCCAGCAGCCATCACGAGGGCTATAACACAGATACGCAGTATTTT. It codes for CASSHHEGYNTDTQYF. The genes are TRBV4-2 and TRBJ2-3, with D tentatively TRBD2 (5 bases). The V end was cut by 3 bases, the J end by 2 bases, with 15 bases between. The CDR3 is made up of 16 amino acids. From germline, CDR1 is LGHNA and CDR2 YNFKEQ.

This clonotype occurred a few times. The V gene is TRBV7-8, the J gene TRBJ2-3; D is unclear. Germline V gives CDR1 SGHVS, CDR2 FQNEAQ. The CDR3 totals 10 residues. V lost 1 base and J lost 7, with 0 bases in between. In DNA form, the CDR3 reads TGTGCCAGCAGCTTAGATACGCAGTATTTT. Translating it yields CASSLDTQYF. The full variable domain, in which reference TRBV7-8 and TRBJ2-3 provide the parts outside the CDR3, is GAGVSQSPRYKVAKRGQDVALRCDPISGHVSLFWYQQALGQGPEFLTYFQNEAQLDKSGLPSDRFFAERPEGSVSTLKIQRTQQEDSAVYLCASSLDTQYFGPGTRLTVL.